This entry lists 24 T cell receptor beta chains sequenced from one sample in a study of T-cell reconstitution after alpha-beta-depleted transplantation in children. Molecular barcoding with unique molecular identifiers was used for the TCRbeta library. TCRdb reprocessed the PCR reads via MiXCR and lists one record per CDR3 protein. The sample includes about 470,000 distinct CDR3 sequences, over 40% seen only once; the top ten take around a quarter. Source: PBMCs, taken before TCRalphabeta/CD19-depleted stem cell transplant. The receptors originated from a girl aged 2-10 years with aplastic anemia, due to receive a stem cell transplant.

J is TRBJ2-5 and V is TRBV11-1, with D tentatively TRBD2 (7 bases). V was trimmed by 2 bases and J by 1 base, leaving 20 bases between them. The germline V gene encodes CDR1 SGHAT and CDR2 FQDESV (reference sequence). The CDR3 consists of 18 residues. In nucleotides, the CDR3 is TGTGCCAGCAGCTTAAGGGCTTCTCGGGGGGCCGGCCAAGAGACCCAGTACTTC. Translation gives CASSLRASRGAGQETQYF.

The gene calls are TRBV4-3 and TRBJ2-1; D is ambiguous. Germline V gene sequence: CDR1 LGHNA, CDR2 YSLEER. The germline V and J ends were trimmed by 0 bases and 5 bases, with 5 bases remaining between them. CDR3 size: 13 residues. The CDR3 sequence: CASSQDRDNEQFF. The CDR3 DNA reads as TGCGCCAGCAGCCAAGATCGGGACAATGAGCAGTTCTTC.

The gene calls are TRBV2 and TRBJ2-5; D possibly corresponds to TRBD2 (6 bases). Per the germline V gene, CDR1 is SNHLY and CDR2 is FYNNEI. V was clipped by 3 bases and J by 1 base, with 12 bases between them. This CDR3 comprises 15 residues. This CDR3 is CASSDSGTFQETQYF. The DNA of the CDR3 is TGTGCCAGCAGTGACTCCGGGACTTTCCAAGAGACCCAGTACTTC.

The chain carries TRBV4-3 and TRBJ2-3; D remains unclear. The CDR3 is 14 amino acids. V was cut by 0 bases and J by 0 bases, with 4 bases left in between. Germline-derived CDR1 and CDR2 are LGHNA and YSLEER. The CDR3 sequence is CASSQEDSTDTQYF. In DNA, the CDR3 is TGCGCCAGCAGCCAAGAAGACAGCACAGATACGCAGTATTTT.

The V call is TRBV10-3, the J call TRBJ2-2, with 11 bases matching TRBD1. Trimming took 9 bases from V and 5 from J; bases not matched to a gene: 8. This CDR3 contains 15 residues. CDR1 and CDR2 (germline): ENHRY, SYGVKD. The CDR3 reads CAIGGQGAGTGELFF. CDR3 sequence (DNA): TGTGCCATTGGCGGACAGGGGGCAGGGACCGGGGAGCTGTTTTTT.

The V call is TRBV20-1, the J call TRBJ1-1; no firm D call. Germline CDR1 is DFQATT and CDR2 is SNEGSKA (reference sequence). The CDR3 is 13 residues long. Trimming cost V 3 bases and J 0 bases, with 8 bases left between them. DNA for the CDR3: TGCAGTGCTAGCCAAGGGATGAACACTGAAGCTTTCTTT. This codes for CSASQGMNTEAFF.

The CDR3: CASSDSGGQGPFPHYGYTF. The CDR3 DNA follows: TGTGCCAGCAGTGACTCGGGTGGACAGGGGCCCTTCCCACACTATGGCTACACCTTC. V usage is TRBV6-4 and J usage is TRBJ1-2; 9 bases match TRBD1. Germline lookup yields CDR1 MRHNA and CDR2 SNTAGT. The CDR3 contains 19 residues. The V segment lost 0 bases and the J segment 3 bases; nucleotides outside the gene matches: 14.

This clonotype occurred many times. V gene TRBV25-1 combines with J gene TRBJ2-7; 8 nucleotides match TRBD1. There are 14 residues in the CDR3. J lost 7 bases, V lost 4 bases, and 9 bases had no gene match. Germline CDR1 reads MGHDK; CDR2 reads SYGVNS. CDR3 sequence (DNA): TGTGCCAGCAGTGCCCGGGACAGGCTTCGGGAGCAGTACTTC. It encodes CASSARDRLREQYF.

This chain joins TRBV6-1 and TRBJ2-7; D is unclear. Between the trimmed V and J ends, which lost 4 bases and 2 bases, there was a span of 9 bases. CDR1 is MNHNS and CDR2 is SASEGT in the germline V gene. This CDR3 contains 13 residues. In DNA, the CDR3 is TGTGCCAGCAGTGTAACTCCCACCTACGAGCAGTACTTC. It yields the protein CASSVTPTYEQYF.

Turning to this clonotype: A junction boundary mismatches the germline segment, possibly from a read error. The chain has TRBV25-1 and TRBJ1-2; D is possibly TRBD1 (6 bases). Germline-derived CDR1 and CDR2 are MGHDK and SYGVNS. CDR3 length: 15 residues. The CDR3 nucleotides read TGTGCCAGCAGTGGAGGGGGGGGGCCGCTCTATGGCGACACCTTC. Translation gives CASSGGGGPLYGDTF.

The V and J genes are TRBV29-1 and TRBJ2-7, with 8 positions matching TRBD2. The germline CDR1 and CDR2 sequences are SQVTM and ANQGSEA. V lost 1 base, J lost 0 bases, and 14 bases stayed unmatched. The CDR3 length is 18 residues. CDR3 coding DNA: TGCAGCGTTGAAGGGGTAGCGGGGAGGTGGATACCCTCCTACGAGCAGTACTTC. It specifies CSVEGVAGRWIPSYEQYF.

This clonotype appeared a few times. This rearrangement joins TRBV27 to TRBJ2-3; TRBD2 aligns across 11 bases. CDR3 size: 15 residues. Germline values: CDR1 MNHEY, CDR2 SMNVEV (reference sequence). V lost 6 bases, J lost 2 bases, and 4 bases stayed unmatched. The CDR3 nucleotides are TGTGCCAGCAGACTAGCGGGAGACACCACAGATACGCAGTATTTT. Amino acids: CASRLAGDTTDTQYF.

Many counts were recorded for this clonotype. V gene TRBV28 combines with J gene TRBJ2-2; TRBD1 aligns across 10 bases. V lost 5 bases and J lost 2; bases outside the gene matches: 8. This CDR3 has 17 residues. The germline CDR1 and CDR2 sequences are MDHEN and SYDVKM. In nucleotides, the CDR3 is TGTGCCAGCAGTCCAGCCGGGACAGGGGTAAACACCGGGGAGCTGTTTTTT. This sequence encodes CASSPAGTGVNTGELFF. The whole variable domain, remainder taken from reference TRBV28 and TRBJ2-2, is DVKVTQSSRYLVKRTGEKVFLECVQDMDHENMFWYRQDPGLGLRLIYFSYDVKMKEKGDIPEGYSVSREKKERFSLILESASTNQTSMYLCASSPAGTGVNTGELFFGEGSRLTVL.

This clonotype was seen at least ten times. The chain uses TRBV20-1 and TRBJ2-1, with 9 bases fitting TRBD2. CDR1 is DFQATT and CDR2 is SNEGSKA in the germline V gene (reference sequence). V shed 3 bases and J 2 bases; nucleotides not matched to a gene: 8. CDR3 size: 16 residues. The CDR3 nucleotides are TGCAGTGCTAGCCCTAGCGGGGTCCCGGCCTACAATGAGCAGTTCTTC. This translates into CSASPSGVPAYNEQFF.

This rearrangement joins TRBV4-2 to TRBJ2-1; D is possibly TRBD2 (6 bases). Germline CDR1 and CDR2: LGHNA and YNFKEQ. CDR3 length: 14 amino acids. V was shortened by 1 base and J by 4 bases, with 8 bases between the two germline ends. The CDR3 bases are TGTGCCAGCAGCCAAGCGGGAGTTTACAATGAGCAGTTCTTC. It codes for CASSQAGVYNEQFF.

This rearrangement joins TRBV2 to TRBJ2-7, with 12 nucleotides matching TRBD2. With 8 bases clipped from V and 5 bases from J, the junction kept 7 bases outside the gene matches. CDR3 length: 14 residues. Germline CDR1 and CDR2: SNHLY and FYNNEI. In DNA form, the CDR3 reads TGTGCCAGCTCCAGACTAGCGGGAGCCAACGAGCAGTACTTC. Translating gives CASSRLAGANEQYF.

This clonotype was picked up a small number of times. CDR3 DNA: TGTGCCAGCAGGGCGTCAGGGAAATACTACGAGCAGTACTTC. Its protein product is CASRASGKYYEQYF. V and J are TRBV5-6 and TRBJ2-7; the D gene is possibly TRBD1 (5 bases). The CDR3 totals 14 residues. The germline CDR1 and CDR2 sequences are SGHDT and YYEEEE. Trimming shortened V by 5 bases and J by 3 bases, and 15 bases separated the two germline ends. Together with reference TRBV5-6 and TRBJ2-7, the CDR3 gives the full variable domain: DAGVTQSPTHLIKTRGQQVTLRCSPKSGHDTVSWYQQALGQGPQFIFQYYEEEERQRGNFPDRFSGHQFPNYSSELNVNALLLGDSALYLCASRASGKYYEQYFGPGTRLTVT.

V and J are TRBV5-1 and TRBJ2-7; 7 bases align to TRBD1. V lost 4 bases, J lost 2 bases, and 9 bases stayed unmatched. CDR3 size: 15 residues. Per the germline V gene, CDR1 is SGHRS and CDR2 is YFSETQ. This CDR3 reads CASSLRPQGTYEQYF. CDR3 DNA sequence: TGCGCCAGCAGCCTACGTCCACAGGGGACCTACGAGCAGTACTTC.

The chain employs TRBV6-5 and TRBJ2-7; a possible D gene is TRBD2 (7 bases). V shed 3 bases and J shed 4 bases, with 16 bases lying between them. The germline gives CDR1 MNHEY, CDR2 SVGAGI. This CDR3 contains 15 residues. CDR3 sequence reads: CASSYGGGGSYEQYF. As DNA, the CDR3 is TGTGCCAGCAGTTATGGGGGCGGCGGGAGTTACGAGCAGTACTTC.

This chain links TRBV5-1 with TRBJ2-1; D is unresolved. This CDR3 has 15 residues. Between the trimmed V and J ends, which lost 7 bases and 0 bases, there was a span of 14 bases. The germline CDR1 and CDR2 sequences are SGHRS and YFSETQ. CDR3: CASGLQPSSYNEQFF. The CDR3 nucleotides read TGCGCCAGCGGCCTACAACCGAGCTCCTACAATGAGCAGTTCTTC. The variable domain in full, with the rest retrieved from reference TRBV5-1 and TRBJ2-1, is KAGVTQTPRYLIKTRGQQVTLSCSPISGHRSVSWYQQTPGQGLQFLFEYFSETQRNKGNFPGRFSGRQFSNSRSEMNVSTLELGDSALYLCASGLQPSSYNEQFFGPGTRLTVL.

This clonotype was seen a handful of times. V is TRBV6-1 and J is TRBJ2-7, with D perhaps TRBD1 (6 bases). CDR1 and CDR2 from the germline V gene are MNHNS and SASEGT. The germline V and J ends were trimmed by 6 bases and 2 bases, with 17 bases remaining between them. The CDR3 covers 15 residues. CDR3 loop: CASSPGQSSAYEQYF. The DNA of the CDR3 is TGTGCCAGCAGCCCCGGACAGTCTTCGGCCTACGAGCAGTACTTC.

The CDR3 DNA is TGTGCCAGCAGTGAGGGGGGCAATGAGCAGTTCTTC. This codes for CASSEGGNEQFF. The chain employs TRBV6-1 and TRBJ2-1, with a weak D call TRBD2 (6 bases). V lost 3 bases, J lost 6 bases, and 6 bases lay in between. Germline V gives CDR1 MNHNS, CDR2 SASEGT. The CDR3 has 12 residues.

The chain recombines TRBV4-3 with TRBJ2-6; D gene unclear. Germline V gives CDR1 LGHNA, CDR2 YSLEER. This CDR3 contains 17 residues. With 0 bases removed from V and 2 bases from J, the gap between germline ends came to 11 bases. CDR3: CASSQDKRSAGANVLTF. The CDR3 DNA sequence: TGCGCCAGCAGCCAAGATAAGCGCTCGGCTGGGGCCAACGTCCTGACTTTC.

This clonotype was counted ten times or more. This chain joins TRBV29-1 and TRBJ2-3; no clear D. CDR1 is SQVTM, CDR2 ANQGSEA, per germline. V was pared by 2 bases and J by 1 base, with 13 bases between. The length of the CDR3 is 15 residues. CDR3 DNA sequence: TGCAGCGTTGAATTGCCCCGCGACCGCACAGATACGCAGTATTTT. Its translation is CSVELPRDRTDTQYF.